Sequencing of this T cell receptor beta chain was carried out in a study of cytomegalovirus exposure and HLA in healthy donors. V shed 3 bases and J shed 2 bases, with 7 bases lying between them. The CDR3 has 13 residues. Germline-derived CDR1 and CDR2 are MNHEY and SMNVEV (reference sequence). The PCR made use of 60 Vbeta and 13 Jbeta primers. The method was immunoSEQ multiplex PCR; TCRdb's version includes in-frame clones alone and lacks a portion of them. The table includes 200,000 or so clones, about 80% detected once. The sample was PBMCs. The genes are TRBV27 and TRBJ1-2; D unclear. This TCR was sampled from a man aged 18 to 29 in good health and CMV-seronegative. CDR3 amino acids: CASSFRKNYGYTF. CDR3 DNA: TGTGCCAGCAGTTTCAGAAAGAACTATGGCTACACCTTC.